The T cell receptor beta chain described here comes from a study of type 1 regulatory T cells. Overall study context: T-allo10 is an in vitro-generated, Tr1-enriched CD4 T cell product specific for alloantigen. Study-wide results and limits: Tr1 cells had a more restricted TCR repertoire than non-Tr1 cells.

With respect to this clonotype: Its specificity is unknown.

One entry per CDR3 protein, called by TCRdb with MiXCR from the reads. The table records 63,000 or so distinct CDR3 sequences, almost 50% of them present only once. This TCR was sampled from a human donor in good health. The source material was cultured non-Tr1 T cells, either the whole culture or a sorted T cell fraction (not recorded which).

The CDR3 nucleotides are TGTGCCAGCAGTGAATATGGACAAACCTACGAGCAGTACTTC. Residues: CASSEYGQTYEQYF. V gene TRBV25-1 combines with J gene TRBJ2-7; maybe TRBD1 (5 bases). Trimming cost V 0 bases and J 2 bases, with 8 bases left between them. Germline-derived CDR1 and CDR2 are MGHDK and SYGVNS. The CDR3 is 14 residues long.